Listed below are T cell receptor beta chains from one sample, sequenced in a study of PD-1 blockade in classical Hodgkin lymphoma. Clones were read by immunoSEQ multiplex PCR, and TCRdb kept only the in-frame ones, dropping some. The sample records some 96,000 clones, roughly 81% being singletons. The specimen was peripheral blood mononuclear cells (PBMCs), collected before the second cycle of nivolumab. The receptors shown here come from a human donor with classical Hodgkin lymphoma. CDR3s include the opening cysteine and the closing phenylalanine or tryptophan. The D gene is left open where the match is weak. The listing skips clone size in some rows; elsewhere it reads once, few, many or a size class.

clone_size	j_call	v_call	d_call	cdr3_aa	cdr3_nt
-	TRBJ2-5	TRBV6-1	TRBD1	CASNRGLGETQYF	TGTGCCAGCAACAGGGGGCTAGGAGAGACCCAGTACTTC
-	TRBJ2-5	TRBV15	-	CATSAGPRETQYF	TGTGCCACCAGTGCCGGGCCCCGGGAGACCCAGTACTTC
-	TRBJ2-1	TRBV9	-	CASSDGTGRYNEQFF	TGTGCCAGCAGCGATGGAACAGGGAGATACAATGAGCAGTTCTTC
-	TRBJ2-5	TRBV7-9	TRBD1	CASSLTGDAETQYF	TGTGCCAGCAGCTTGACAGGGGATGCAGAGACCCAGTACTTC
-	TRBJ2-7	TRBV6-5	-	CASSSPGRYEQYF	TGTGCCAGCAGTTCGCCAGGGCGCTACGAGCAGTACTTC
-	TRBJ1-2	TRBV10-3	-	CAISGDPGKRYTF	TGTGCCATCAGCGGGGACCCCGGGAAAAGATACACCTTC
-	TRBJ2-3	TRBV20-1	-	CSAGATDTQYF	TGCAGTGCTGGGGCGACAGATACGCAGTATTTT
-	TRBJ2-1	TRBV11-2	TRBD2	CASRLTSGINNEQFF	TGTGCCAGCAGACTAACTAGCGGAATAAACAATGAGCAGTTCTTC
-	TRBJ2-2	TRBV7-2	-	CASSLLNTGELFF	TGTGCCAGCAGCCTACTGAACACCGGGGAGCTGTTTTTT
-	TRBJ1-2	TRBV4-2	TRBD1	CASSLPGQGFYGYTF	TGTGCCAGCAGCCTCCCGGGACAGGGTTTTTATGGCTACACCTTC
once	TRBJ2-5	TRBV6-1	TRBD2	CASSDWTSGRQETQYF	TGTGCCAGCAGTGACTGGACTAGCGGGAGGCAAGAGACCCAGTACTTC
-	TRBJ2-1	TRBV7-7	TRBD2	CASSPGLAGSYNEQFF	TGTGCCAGCAGCCCCGGACTAGCGGGTTCCTACAATGAGCAGTTCTTC
-	TRBJ2-3	TRBV30	-	CAWTGGGTDTQYF	TGTGCCTGGACGGGGGGCGGGACAGATACGCAGTATTTT
-	TRBJ2-7	TRBV7-8	-	CASSSDGGGLSYEQYF	TGTGCCAGCAGCTCCGATGGTGGGGGTCTCTCCTACGAGCAGTACTTC
-	TRBJ2-3	TRBV30	TRBD2	CAWTRLAGVTDTQYF	TGTGCCTGGACGCGACTAGCGGGAGTCACAGATACGCAGTATTTT
-	TRBJ2-7	TRBV27	TRBD2	CASRLRLAGRRGEQYF	TGTGCCAGCAGGCTCCGACTAGCGGGACGGAGGGGCGAGCAGTACTTC
-	TRBJ2-7	TRBV7-2	-	CASSSAGPYEQYF	TGTGCCAGCAGCTCAGCGGGCCCCTACGAGCAGTACTTC
-	TRBJ1-1	TRBV10-3	-	CAIRGDTYTEAFF	TGTGCCATCAGAGGTGACACATACACTGAAGCTTTCTTT
once	TRBJ2-1	TRBV7-2	TRBD2	CASSASGPEQFF	TGTGCCAGCAGCGCTAGCGGACCCGAGCAGTTCTTC
medium-sized	TRBJ2-5	TRBV5-6	TRBD2	CASSTGLGSQQETQYF	TGTGCCAGCAGCACGGGACTAGGGTCCCAACAAGAGACCCAGTACTTC
-	TRBJ1-2	TRBV5-8	TRBD1	CASSRGQALYGYTF	TGTGCCAGCAGCCGGGGACAGGCTCTCTATGGCTACACCTTC
-	TRBJ1-1	TRBV19	-	CASSMAQVEAFF	TGTGCCAGTAGTATGGCCCAGGTTGAAGCTTTCTTT
-	TRBJ2-1	TRBV7-8	TRBD2	CASSLRGGASEQFF	TGTGCCAGCAGCTTGAGGGGAGGGGCCTCTGAGCAGTTCTTC
-	TRBJ2-7	TRBV6-5	TRBD1	CASSYLSGTEPYEQYF	TGTGCCAGCAGTTACTTGTCCGGGACAGAACCCTACGAGCAGTACTTC
-	TRBJ1-5	TRBV21-1	-	CASSTQDPKGVSNQPQHF	TGTGCCAGCAGCACTCAGGACCCTAAGGGGGTAAGCAATCAGCCCCAGCATTTT
-	TRBJ2-7	TRBV29-1	-	CSVGTGLGEGPSEQYF	TGCAGCGTTGGGACAGGGTTGGGGGAGGGTCCCTCCGAGCAGTACTTC
once	TRBJ2-1	TRBV7-6	TRBD2	CASSSLNPGGYNEQFF	TGTGCCAGCAGCTCCCTTAACCCGGGAGGATACAATGAGCAGTTCTTC
few	TRBJ2-5	TRBV28	-	CASSLSLVRAETQYF	TGTGCCAGCAGTTTAAGCCTCGTGAGAGCAGAGACCCAGTACTTC
-	TRBJ1-4	TRBV11-2	-	CASSSDSGRVEKLFF	TGTGCCAGCAGCAGCGACTCGGGAAGAGTCGAAAAACTGTTTTTT
few	TRBJ2-1	TRBV5-1	-	CASRSDTGIHNEQFF	TGCGCCAGCAGGAGCGATACCGGGATCCACAATGAGCAGTTCTTC
-	TRBJ2-1	TRBV29-1	TRBD1	CSVDRGSNEQFF	TGCAGCGTTGACAGGGGGTCCAATGAGCAGTTCTTC
-	TRBJ2-3	TRBV5-1	-	CASSGGYTDTQYF	TGCGCCAGCAGCGGGGGGTACACAGATACGCAGTATTTT
-	TRBJ2-1	TRBV5-1	-	CASSWTAGEQFF	TGCGCCAGCAGTTGGACTGCGGGAGAGCAGTTCTTC
few	TRBJ1-1	TRBV30	TRBD1	CAWSVPRQGRPEAFF	TGTGCCTGGAGTGTACCTCGACAGGGTAGGCCTGAAGCTTTCTTT
many	TRBJ2-7	TRBV7-6	-	CASSPAPVRSGYEQYF	TGTGCCAGCAGCCCCGCCCCCGTCAGGTCGGGTTACGAGCAGTACTTC
-	TRBJ2-2	TRBV18	TRBD1	CASSPQGQGVSGELFF	TGTGCCAGCTCACCACAAGGACAGGGGGTGTCCGGGGAGCTGTTTTTT
-	TRBJ1-3	TRBV5-1	-	CASSENRNTIYF	TGCGCCAGCAGCGAAAACCGCAACACCATATATTTT
once	TRBJ1-2	TRBV5-1	TRBD1	CASSLGQGVYGYTF	TGCGCCAGCAGCTTAGGACAGGGAGTCTATGGCTACACCTTC
-	TRBJ1-1	TRBV7-9	TRBD1	CASNPGQVEAFF	TGTGCCAGCAACCCTGGACAGGTAGAAGCTTTCTTT
-	TRBJ1-3	TRBV7-9	-	CASSLDGSGNTIYF	TGTGCCAGCAGCTTAGACGGCTCTGGAAACACCATATATTTT
-	TRBJ1-2	TRBV5-1	-	CASSLAGHLNYGYTF	TGCGCCAGCAGCTTGGCCGGGCACTTAAACTATGGCTACACCTTC
-	TRBJ2-3	TRBV4-1	-	CASSRLGLSSTDTQYF	TGCGCCAGCAGCCGATTGGGACTCTCTAGCACAGATACGCAGTATTTT
-	TRBJ2-3	TRBV19	-	CASSTRTTDTQYF	TGTGCCAGTAGTACCCGGACAACAGATACGCAGTATTTT
-	TRBJ2-1	TRBV10-3	TRBD1	CAISGGTGAAWRSNEQFF	TGTGCCATCAGTGGGGGGACAGGGGCCGCGTGGAGGTCCAATGAGCAGTTCTTC
-	TRBJ2-5	TRBV5-1	-	CASSFGTLQETQYF	TGCGCCAGCAGCTTTGGGACGTTGCAAGAGACCCAGTACTTC
-	TRBJ2-7	TRBV9	TRBD2	CASSPAGTSGYEQYF	TGTGCCAGCAGCCCCGCCGGGACTAGCGGCTACGAGCAGTACTTC
-	TRBJ1-1	TRBV11-1	-	CASSFHIMNTEAFF	TGTGCCAGCAGCTTTCACATCATGAACACTGAAGCTTTCTTT
-	TRBJ1-3	TRBV5-6	-	CASSLAGGISGNTIYF	TGTGCCAGCAGCTTGGCCGGCGGAATCTCTGGAAACACCATATATTTT
-	TRBJ1-5	TRBV19	-	CASSMVARFNQPQHF	TGTGCCAGTAGTATGGTGGCTAGGTTTAATCAGCCCCAGCATTTT
-	TRBJ2-2	TRBV10-3	TRBD2	CAISELSGIGGELFF	TGTGCCATCAGTGAGTTAAGCGGGATAGGCGGGGAGCTGTTTTTT
-	TRBJ2-7	TRBV5-1	-	CASSGLSGIEQYF	TGCGCCAGCAGCGGATTATCAGGGATCGAGCAGTACTTC
-	TRBJ2-4	TRBV23-1	-	CASSKPKAGNIQYF	TGCGCCAGCAGTAAACCCAAGGCGGGGAACATTCAGTACTTC
-	TRBJ2-3	TRBV6-1	-	CASSSDRISTDTQYF	TGTGCCAGCAGTTCCGACAGGATTAGCACAGATACGCAGTATTTT
-	TRBJ2-5	TRBV11-2	-	CASSRGLIDTQETQYF	TGTGCCAGCAGCCGGGGGCTTATCGACACCCAAGAGACCCAGTACTTC
-	TRBJ2-2	TRBV7-3	-	CASSLMTGSVGELFF	TGTGCCAGCAGCTTAATGACCGGTTCAGTCGGGGAGCTGTTTTTT
-	TRBJ2-5	TRBV15	TRBD2	CATSRDPAGVETQYF	TGTGCCACCAGCAGAGATCCAGCGGGAGTGGAGACCCAGTACTTC
-	TRBJ2-3	TRBV4-3	-	CASSQEGVSTDTQYF	TGCGCCAGCAGCCAAGAAGGGGTCAGCACAGATACGCAGTATTTT
-	TRBJ2-1	TRBV27	TRBD2	CASSLLAGPSNEQFF	TGTGCCAGCAGTTTGCTAGCGGGACCATCCAATGAGCAGTTCTTC
hyperexpanded	TRBJ1-5	TRBV28	TRBD1	CASLGQGAFQPQHF	TGTGCCAGCCTCGGACAGGGGGCTTTTCAGCCCCAGCATTTT
-	TRBJ2-3	TRBV2	TRBD2	CASSVETSGKSTDTQYF	TGTGCCAGCAGTGTGGAGACTAGCGGGAAGAGCACAGATACGCAGTATTTT